Each of the 20 T cell receptor beta chains below was sequenced from the same sample in a study of T cells after yellow fever vaccination. TCRdb re-called the 5' RACE reads through MiXCR, storing one row per CDR3 protein. The sample has 340,000 or so distinct CDR3 sequences; around 12% are singletons. The source material was CD4+ T cells sorted from PBMCs, sampled 15 days after the yellow fever booster vaccination. These receptor sequences come from a man younger than 30 who received the YFV17D yellow fever vaccine.

This clonotype was observed a few times. The chain is built from TRBV27 and TRBJ2-6; D is perhaps TRBD1 or TRBD2 (5 bases each). This CDR3 has 18 amino acids. The germline gives CDR1 MNHEY, CDR2 SMNVEV (reference sequence). V was cut by 3 bases and J by 4 bases, with 19 bases left in between. The chain's CDR3 is CASSLRIRSGTGANVLTF. CDR3 coding DNA: TGTGCCAGCAGTTTGAGGATTCGTTCAGGGACCGGGGCCAACGTCCTGACTTTC.

In its sample, this clonotype was seen many times. The V and J genes are TRBV4-3 and TRBJ2-2, with D hard to call. Trimming took 0 bases from V and 6 from J, leaving 8 bases between them. The CDR3 contains 14 residues. Germline CDR1 LGHNA, CDR2 YSLEER. DNA of the CDR3: TGCGCCAGCAGCCAAGACTGGTTTTCCGGGGAGCTGTTTTTT. This gives the protein CASSQDWFSGELFF.

This clonotype has more than one count but fewer than ten. V is TRBV6-5 and J is TRBJ2-7, with D perhaps being TRBD1 or TRBD2 (5 bases each). Germline V CDR1 and CDR2: MNHEY, SVGAGI. Trimming cost V 5 bases and J 0 bases, with 11 bases left between them. This CDR3 comprises 14 residues. The CDR3 reads CASSTRDVSYEQYF. The CDR3 nucleotides read TGTGCCAGCAGTACCCGGGACGTCTCCTACGAGCAGTACTTC.

This clonotype was observed a handful of times. The V gene is TRBV7-2, the J gene TRBJ1-5, with D uncertain. Trimming removed 5 bases from V and 9 bases from J, with 14 bases in between. Germline lookup yields CDR1 SGHTA and CDR2 FQGNSA. The CDR3 extends over 13 amino acids. The CDR3 bases are TGTGCCAGCAGCCCCTATCCGGTGGCGCCCCAGCATTTT. Translating gives CASSPYPVAPQHF.

This clonotype has at least ten counts. The chain couples TRBV6-2 or TRBV6-3 to TRBJ2-1; D unclear. Germline loops: CDR1 MNHEY, CDR2 SVGEGT. Trimming pared 7 bases from V and 4 bases from J, leaving 5 bases between. The CDR3 contains 11 residues. This CDR3 is CASTQYNEQFF. CDR3 coding DNA: TGTGCCAGCACCCAATACAATGAGCAGTTCTTC.

This clonotype was seen only a few times. The rearrangement joins TRBV6-1 to TRBJ2-1; the D is unclear. Germline-derived CDR1 and CDR2 are MNHNS and SASEGT. The length of the CDR3 is 12 residues. The ends were cut back, 7 bases at V and 7 bases at J, with 11 bases in the middle. The CDR3 DNA sequence: TGTGCCAGCACCAGGTTGGGGAATGAGCAGTTCTTC. Translation: CASTRLGNEQFF.

This clonotype was counted between two and nine times. V and J are TRBV10-3 and TRBJ1-4, with D tentatively TRBD1 (5 bases). The germline gives CDR1 ENHRY, CDR2 SYGVKD. This CDR3 is built from 15 residues. Trimming removed 10 bases at V and 8 bases at J, with 23 bases between. This CDR3 reads CATGGPGGRVEKLFF. As DNA, the CDR3 is TGTGCCACAGGAGGGCCCGGGGGGAGAGTGGAAAAACTGTTTTTT.

The chain is built from TRBV9 and TRBJ2-1, with 8 bases aligning to TRBD1. CDR3 length equals 15 residues. The ends lost 7 bases at V and 6 bases at J; junction bases unmatched: 12. Germline CDR1 reads SGDLS; CDR2 reads YYNGEE. As DNA, the CDR3 is TGTGCCAGCCGTCCGGCAGGACAGGGAGGCAATGAGCAGTTCTTC. Its protein product is CASRPAGQGGNEQFF.

In this sample, this clonotype turned up a few times. The chain couples TRBV9 to TRBJ2-2, with 8 bases that match TRBD2. The junction had 3 bases not matched to a gene; V was cut back by 3 bases and J by 2 bases. The V gene's germline CDR1 is SGDLS and CDR2 YYNGEE. The CDR3 covers 15 residues. This CDR3 reads CASSERGPNTGELFF. DNA of the CDR3: TGTGCCAGCAGCGAGCGGGGGCCAAACACCGGGGAGCTGTTTTTT.

The rearrangement uses TRBV21-1 and TRBJ2-1. TRBV21-1 is tagged as a pseudogene. CDR3 length: 12 amino acids. The CDR3 coding sequence is TGTGCCAGCAGGGAAGGGTACAATGAGCAGTTCTTC. Translating gives CASREGYNEQFF.

The CDR3 coding sequence is TGTGCCAGCAGTTACCAGGGCATTCAGTACTTC. Protein sequence: CASSYQGIQYF. This sequence joins TRBV6-5 and TRBJ2-4, with D maybe TRBD1 (5 bases). The CDR3 totals 11 residues. CDR1 is MNHEY, CDR2 SVGAGI, per germline. V was clipped by 2 bases and J by 9 bases, with 5 bases between them.

This clonotype came up a few times. This chain uses TRBV19 with TRBJ1-2, with 8 positions matching TRBD1. J gave up 5 bases and V 9 bases, and 8 bases lay outside the gene matches. This CDR3 has 13 residues. Per germline, CDR1 LNHDA and CDR2 SQIVND (reference sequence). CDR3 nucleotide sequence: TGTGCCAGCCGCCGGGACAGGAGTTATGGCTACACCTTC. Translation gives CASRRDRSYGYTF.

This chain joins TRBV7-6 and TRBJ2-1, with 12 bases identical to TRBD1. The germline CDR1 and CDR2 sequences are SGHVS and FNYEAQ. Trimming at V came to 7 bases and at J to 9 bases, leaving 10 bases not matched to a gene. The CDR3 is made up of 15 amino acids. Here the CDR3 reads CASTGLGQGAAEQFF. In nucleotides, the CDR3 is TGTGCCAGCACCGGGTTGGGACAGGGGGCGGCTGAGCAGTTCTTC.

This clonotype has a count of ten or more. The junction departs from germline at one end; a sequencing error may be responsible. The rearrangement links TRBV12-3 or TRBV12-4 to TRBJ1-2; D unclear. This CDR3 has 15 amino acids. This CDR3 is CASSLGKDASYGYTF. The CDR3 DNA sequence: TGTGCCAGCAGCTTAGGAAAAGACGCTTCCTATGGCTACACCTTC.

This chain links TRBV28 with TRBJ1-1, with D uncertain. Germline values: CDR1 MDHEN, CDR2 SYDVKM. This CDR3 region has 12 residues. The V end was cut by 2 bases, the J end by 5 bases, with 6 bases between. CDR3 in amino acids: CASSLARTEAFF. The DNA for the CDR3 is TGTGCCAGCAGTTTAGCGCGGACTGAAGCTTTCTTT.

This rearrangement joins TRBV7-2 to TRBJ2-6, with D perhaps matching TRBD1 (6 bases). Per the germline V gene, CDR1 is SGHTA and CDR2 is FQGNSA. The CDR3 totals 18 residues. Trimming took 5 bases from V and 0 from J, leaving 17 bases between them. The CDR3 is CASSMSGQPFSGANVLTF. CDR3 coding DNA: TGTGCCAGCAGCATGTCCGGACAGCCCTTCTCTGGGGCCAACGTCCTGACTTTC.

V usage is TRBV6-6 and J usage is TRBJ2-7; maybe TRBD2 (7 bases). With 6 bases removed from V and 3 bases from J, the gap between germline ends came to 18 bases. The CDR3 runs to 15 residues. Germline-derived CDR1 and CDR2 are MNHNY and SVGAGI (reference sequence). CDR3 region: CASSPAEGGDYEQYV. The CDR3 nucleotides read TGTGCCAGCAGCCCCGCCGAGGGGGGGGACTACGAGCAGTACGTC.

The J gene is TRBJ1-2, the V gene TRBV30; perhaps TRBD1 as D (5 bases). Germline-derived CDR1 and CDR2 are GTSNPN and SVGIG (reference sequence). V was cut by 4 bases and J by 6 bases, with 15 bases left in between. The CDR3 has 13 amino acids. The DNA for the CDR3 is TGTGCCTGGATGTCGGGCAGGGTCCATGGCTACACCTTC. It is translated as CAWMSGRVHGYTF.

In this sample, this clonotype turned up a few times. The chain joins TRBV5-6 to TRBJ1-4, with D possibly TRBD1 on 6 matching bases. This CDR3 is 14 amino acids long. Germline-derived CDR1 and CDR2 are SGHDT and YYEEEE. The V end was cut by 4 bases, the J end by 7 bases, with 14 bases between. CDR3 in DNA: TGTGCCAGCAGCCCTGGGGACATCGGTGAAAAACTGTTTTTT. Its translation is CASSPGDIGEKLFF.

This clonotype occurred a few times. The rearrangement joins TRBV4-2 to TRBJ2-3; TRBD2 matches at 8 bases. Germline values: CDR1 LGHNA, CDR2 YNFKEQ. The CDR3 has 16 amino acids. Unmatched junction bases numbered 8, after V lost 1 base and J lost 5 bases. Written as DNA, the CDR3 is TGTGCCAGCAGCCAAGCGGGCGGGGGGAGGATAGATACGCAGTATTTT. Protein: CASSQAGGGRIDTQYF.